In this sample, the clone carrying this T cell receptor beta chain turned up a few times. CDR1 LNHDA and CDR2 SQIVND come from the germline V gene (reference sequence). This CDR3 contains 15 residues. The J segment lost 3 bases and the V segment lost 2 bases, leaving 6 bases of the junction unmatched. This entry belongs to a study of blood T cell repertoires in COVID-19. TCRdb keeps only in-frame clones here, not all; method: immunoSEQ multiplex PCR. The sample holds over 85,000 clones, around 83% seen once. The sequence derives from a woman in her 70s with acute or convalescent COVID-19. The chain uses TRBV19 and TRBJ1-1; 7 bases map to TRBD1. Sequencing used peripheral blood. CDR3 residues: CASSINGDSYTEAFF. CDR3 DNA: TGTGCCAGTAGTATAAACGGGGACAGCTACACTGAAGCTTTCTTT.